One sample yielded the 12 T cell receptor beta chains listed below, sequenced in a study of T cells after yellow fever vaccination. TCRdb passed the 5' RACE reads through MiXCR, listing each CDR3 protein once. The profile shows approximately 600,000 distinct CDR3 sequences, 9% to 15% of them singletons. The specimen was PBMCs, collected on the day of the yellow fever booster vaccination. These receptors came from a man aged 30-40 years who received the YFV17D yellow fever vaccine.

The CDR3 bases are TGTGCCAGCAGTCAGCGACAGGATATGCAGCCCCAGCATTTT. Translation gives CASSQRQDMQPQHF. J is TRBJ1-5 and V is TRBV27; a possible D gene is TRBD1 (6 bases). Germline V gives CDR1 MNHEY, CDR2 SMNVEV (reference sequence). V was trimmed by 5 bases and J by 7 bases, leaving 15 bases between them. CDR3 length: 14 amino acids.

This sequence joins TRBV24-1 and TRBJ2-6; D might be TRBD2 (6 bases). Germline V CDR1 and CDR2: KGHDR, SFDVKD. Trimming cost V 4 bases and J 3 bases, with 12 bases left between them. There are 16 residues in the CDR3. CDR3 region: CATSDTPGLGANVLTF. In DNA, the CDR3 is TGTGCCACCAGTGACACGCCGGGACTTGGGGCCAACGTCCTGACTTTC.

This clonotype was observed a handful of times. The V call is TRBV7-6, the J call TRBJ2-7; 9 bases are a match to TRBD1. CDR1 and CDR2 from the germline V gene are SGHVS and FNYEAQ. The CDR3 sequence is 15 residues long. Germline trimming cut 1 base from V and 5 bases from J; bases unmatched to any gene: 6. The CDR3 DNA sequence: TGTGCCAGCAGCTTAGGGGGGACAGGGTTCCACGAGCAGTACTTC. Translation: CASSLGGTGFHEQYF.

This sequence joins TRBV7-6 and TRBJ2-1, with TRBD2 identical over 8 bases. The CDR3 covers 16 residues. Trimming at V came to 0 bases and at J to 9 bases, leaving 10 bases not matched to a gene. Germline V gives CDR1 SGHVS, CDR2 FNYEAQ. The CDR3, as DNA: TGTGCCAGCAGCTTAGCTCAGAGCGGGAGAACGTCTGAGCAGTTCTTC. This codes for CASSLAQSGRTSEQFF.

The table lists this clonotype with many counts. The rearrangement uses TRBV7-8 and TRBJ2-7; 10 nucleotides match TRBD1. This CDR3 contains 17 residues. J gave up 1 base and V 3 bases, and 9 bases lay outside the gene matches. The V gene's germline CDR1 is SGHVS and CDR2 FQNEAQ. The CDR3 is CASSFATGTGDSYEQYF. CDR3 DNA sequence: TGTGCCAGCAGCTTTGCGACCGGGACAGGGGATTCCTACGAGCAGTACTTC.

This clonotype was picked up one time. The chain couples TRBV7-6 to TRBJ2-2; D gene uncertain. Trimming stripped 3 bases from V and 4 bases from J, with 3 bases between. Germline lookup yields CDR1 SGHVS and CDR2 FNYEAQ. The CDR3 runs 12 residues. CDR3 sequence (DNA): TGTGCCAGCAGCTTCCCCACCGGGGAGCTGTTTTTT. Residues: CASSFPTGELFF.

There are a few counts of this clonotype. J is TRBJ2-7 and V is TRBV5-4; TRBD1 agrees at 8 bases. Losses at the gene ends were 1 base for V and 2 bases for J; bases not matched to a gene: 5. The CDR3 runs 15 residues. Germline V gene lookup returns CDR1 SGHNT and CDR2 YYREEE (reference sequence). CDR3: CASSLRQGSPYEQYF. CDR3 DNA: TGTGCCAGCAGCTTGCGACAGGGGAGTCCCTACGAGCAGTACTTC.

In its sample, this clonotype was seen a few times. V gene TRBV6-5 combines with J gene TRBJ2-7, with a tentative D call TRBD2 (6 bases). CDR1 and CDR2 (germline): MNHEY, SVGAGI. With 5 bases removed from V and 6 bases from J, the gap between germline ends came to 14 bases. This CDR3 region has 13 residues. The CDR3 reads CASSNYGGGEQYF. As DNA, the CDR3 is TGTGCCAGCAGTAACTACGGGGGAGGCGAGCAGTACTTC.

This clonotype occurred a few times. The chain combines TRBV7-9 with TRBJ1-1, with D possibly being TRBD1 (5 bases). The V gene lost 6 bases and the J gene lost 1 base, with 12 bases spanning the gap. The CDR3 has 14 residues. The V gene's germline CDR1 is SEHNR and CDR2 FQNEAQ (reference sequence). CDR3 sequence reads: CASSVTTGNTEAFF. In nucleotides, the CDR3 is TGTGCCAGCAGTGTAACCACAGGGAACACTGAAGCTTTCTTT.

Only a few counts were recorded for this clonotype. The chain employs TRBV27 and TRBJ2-1; D might be TRBD2 (5 bases). The CDR3 is made up of 14 amino acids. Germline V gene sequence: CDR1 MNHEY, CDR2 SMNVEV (reference sequence). Trimming cost V 9 bases and J 7 bases, with 19 bases left between them. CDR3 region: CASSFTRSSNEQFF. CDR3 nucleotide sequence: TGTGCCAGTTCCTTCACTAGATCATCGAATGAGCAGTTCTTC.

The gene calls are TRBV5-1 and TRBJ1-3; D is uncertain. The V end lost 5 bases, the J end lost 0 bases, and 9 bases lay between the germline ends. This CDR3 spans 14 amino acids. Germline V CDR1 and CDR2: SGHRS, YFSETQ. Here the CDR3 DNA reads TGCGCCAGCAGTATCACATCCTCTGGAAACACCATATATTTT. Protein: CASSITSSGNTIYF.

This chain connects TRBV6-1 to TRBJ2-3, with 7 nucleotides matching TRBD1. Losses at the gene ends were 8 bases for V and 2 bases for J; bases not matched to a gene: 4. The CDR3 is 13 amino acids. Germline V gene data show CDR1 as MNHNS and CDR2 as SASEGT. This CDR3 reads CASQQGYTDTQYF. CDR3 nucleotides: TGTGCCAGCCAACAGGGGTACACAGATACGCAGTATTTT.